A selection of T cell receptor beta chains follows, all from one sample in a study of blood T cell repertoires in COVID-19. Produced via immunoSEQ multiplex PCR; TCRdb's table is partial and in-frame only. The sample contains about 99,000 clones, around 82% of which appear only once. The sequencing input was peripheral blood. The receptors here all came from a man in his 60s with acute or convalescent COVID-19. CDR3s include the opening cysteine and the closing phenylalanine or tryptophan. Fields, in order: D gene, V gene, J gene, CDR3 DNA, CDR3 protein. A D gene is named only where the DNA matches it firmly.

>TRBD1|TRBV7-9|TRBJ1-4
TGTGCCAGCAGCCGGGGACAGGGGGCCGGTGCTAATGAAAAACTGTTTTTT
CASSRGQGAGANEKLFF
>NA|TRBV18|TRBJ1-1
TGTGCCAGCTCAGCAACAGGTGGAGACACTGAAGCTTTCTTT
CASSATGGDTEAFF
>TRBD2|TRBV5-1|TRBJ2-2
TGCGCCAGCAGCGGGGGACTAGCGGGACTTGGGGAGCTGTTTTTT
CASSGGLAGLGELFF
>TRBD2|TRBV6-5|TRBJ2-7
TGTGCCAGCAGGGAGGGACTAGGAACCTACGAGCAGTACTTC
CASREGLGTYEQYF
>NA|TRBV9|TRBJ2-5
TGTGCCAGCAGCGCCCAGGGTTCCGGAGAGACCCAGTACTTC
CASSAQGSGETQYF
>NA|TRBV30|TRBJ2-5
TGTGCCTGGAGCGCCCTCACTAGTGTCGAGACCCAGTACTTC
CAWSALTSVETQYF
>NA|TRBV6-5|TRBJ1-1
TGTGCCAGCAGTTACGGGGCAGTATCGAACACTGAAGCTTTCTTT
CASSYGAVSNTEAFF
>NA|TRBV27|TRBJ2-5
TGTGCCAGCAGTTTAGAGGGAGGCCCGCGAGAGACCCAGTACTTC
CASSLEGGPRETQYF
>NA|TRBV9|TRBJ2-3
TGTGCCAGCAGCGGTCCGAGTCGAGCAGATACGCAGTATTTT
CASSGPSRADTQYF
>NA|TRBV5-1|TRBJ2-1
TGCGCCAGCAGCTTAGTGGGGGGCAATGAGCAGTTCTTC
CASSLVGGNEQFF
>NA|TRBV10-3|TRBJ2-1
TGTGCCATCACCAACCCTAGCGTCAATGAGCAGTTCTTC
CAITNPSVNEQFF
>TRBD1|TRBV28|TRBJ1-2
TGTGCCAGCAGTTTGGGACAGGGGTACTATGGCTACACCTTC
CASSLGQGYYGYTF
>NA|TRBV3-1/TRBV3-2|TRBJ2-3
TGTGCCAGCAGCCAAGATTTTCACAGGGAGGGAACGCAGTATTTT
CASSQDFHREGTQYF